Each of the 6 T cell receptor beta chains below was sequenced from the same sample in a study of blood T cells in healthy people across ages. Alongside a J-beta primer mix, a sample-barcoded 5' primer served in a second PCR lasting 7 to 11 cycles. TCRdb passed the 5' RACE reads through MiXCR, listing each CDR3 protein once. Among approximately 800,000 distinct CDR3 sequences listed, around 50% were seen once. Sequencing input: blood. These TCRs come from an elderly man in good health.

A few counts support this clonotype. The chain couples TRBV7-2 to TRBJ1-6; the D gene is possibly TRBD1 (5 bases). The CDR3 covers 16 residues. The V gene lost 1 base and the J gene lost 6 bases, with 13 bases spanning the gap. Germline CDR1 and CDR2: SGHTA and FQGNSA. The DNA of the CDR3 is TGTGCCAGCAGCTTAGGGGGGGGGGAAACTAATTCACCCCTCCACTTT. Translating it yields CASSLGGGETNSPLHF.

A few counts support this clonotype. This chain connects TRBV20-1 to TRBJ2-1; 12 bases match TRBD2. The CDR3 consists of 15 residues. V trimming: 6 bases; J trimming: 1 base; junction bases outside the gene matches: 4. Germline CDR1 reads DFQATT; CDR2 reads SNEGSKA (reference sequence). CDR3 residues: CSALAGGSSYNEQFF. The CDR3 DNA follows: TGCAGTGCCCTAGCGGGAGGGTCATCCTACAATGAGCAGTTCTTC.

The chain carries TRBV9 and TRBJ2-1; no clear D gene. V was trimmed by 3 bases and J by 5 bases, leaving 12 bases between them. Germline values: CDR1 SGDLS, CDR2 YYNGEE. The CDR3 runs 14 residues. The CDR3 nucleotides read TGTGCCAGCAGCGCGGACGGCCGGAACAATGAGCAGTTCTTC. This codes for CASSADGRNNEQFF. Drawing the rest from reference TRBV9 and TRBJ2-1, the complete variable domain is DSGVTQTPKHLITATGQRVTLRCSPRSGDLSVYWYQQSLDQGLQFLIQYYNGEERAKGNILERFSAQQFPDLHSELNLSSLELGDSALYFCASSADGRNNEQFFGPGTRLTVL.

The chain is built from TRBV29-1 and TRBJ2-2; the D gene is possibly TRBD2 (5 bases). CDR3 length: 14 residues. V lost 7 bases to trimming and J lost 3 bases, with 15 bases between them. The germline gives CDR1 SQVTM, CDR2 ANQGSEA. The CDR3 bases are TGCAGCGGCCAAGAGGGTAGCTACACCGGGGAGCTGTTTTTT. It encodes CSGQEGSYTGELFF.

The chain couples TRBV5-6 to TRBJ2-1; the match to TRBD2 covers 10 bases. V lost 4 bases, J lost 10 bases, and 17 bases stayed unmatched. Germline CDR1 is SGHDT and CDR2 is YYEEEE. The CDR3 loop spans 17 amino acids. The CDR3 is CASSTRRPSGRAGEQFF. The DNA of the CDR3 is TGTGCCAGCAGCACGAGGAGACCCAGCGGGAGGGCCGGAGAGCAGTTCTTC.

This chain joins TRBV6-1 and TRBJ2-7, with D possibly matching TRBD2 (6 bases). V dropped 2 bases and J dropped 3 bases, with 11 bases sitting between them. CDR3 length equals 14 residues. The V gene's germline CDR1 is MNHNS and CDR2 SASEGT. CDR3 in amino acids: CASSEYGGGYEQYF. DNA for the CDR3: TGTGCCAGCAGTGAATACGGGGGAGGCTACGAGCAGTACTTC.